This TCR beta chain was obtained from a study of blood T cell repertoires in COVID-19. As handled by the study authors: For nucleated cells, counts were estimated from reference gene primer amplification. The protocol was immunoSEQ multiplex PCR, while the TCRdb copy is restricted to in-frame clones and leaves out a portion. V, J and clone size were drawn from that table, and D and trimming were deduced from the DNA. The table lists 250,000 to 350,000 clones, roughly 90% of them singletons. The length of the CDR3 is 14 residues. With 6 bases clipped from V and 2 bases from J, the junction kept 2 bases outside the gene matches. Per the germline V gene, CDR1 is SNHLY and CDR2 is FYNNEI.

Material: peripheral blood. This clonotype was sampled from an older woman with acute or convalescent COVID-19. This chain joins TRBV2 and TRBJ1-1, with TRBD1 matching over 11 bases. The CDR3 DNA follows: TGTGCCAGCAGGGGACAGGGGGGCAACACTGAAGCTTTCTTT. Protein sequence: CASRGQGGNTEAFF. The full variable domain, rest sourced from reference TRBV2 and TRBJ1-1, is EPEVTQTPSHQVTQMGQEVILRCVPISNHLYFYWYRQILGQKVEFLVSFYNNEISEKSEIFDDQFSVERPDGSNFTLKIRSTKLEDSAMYFCASRGQGGNTEAFFGQGTRLTVV.